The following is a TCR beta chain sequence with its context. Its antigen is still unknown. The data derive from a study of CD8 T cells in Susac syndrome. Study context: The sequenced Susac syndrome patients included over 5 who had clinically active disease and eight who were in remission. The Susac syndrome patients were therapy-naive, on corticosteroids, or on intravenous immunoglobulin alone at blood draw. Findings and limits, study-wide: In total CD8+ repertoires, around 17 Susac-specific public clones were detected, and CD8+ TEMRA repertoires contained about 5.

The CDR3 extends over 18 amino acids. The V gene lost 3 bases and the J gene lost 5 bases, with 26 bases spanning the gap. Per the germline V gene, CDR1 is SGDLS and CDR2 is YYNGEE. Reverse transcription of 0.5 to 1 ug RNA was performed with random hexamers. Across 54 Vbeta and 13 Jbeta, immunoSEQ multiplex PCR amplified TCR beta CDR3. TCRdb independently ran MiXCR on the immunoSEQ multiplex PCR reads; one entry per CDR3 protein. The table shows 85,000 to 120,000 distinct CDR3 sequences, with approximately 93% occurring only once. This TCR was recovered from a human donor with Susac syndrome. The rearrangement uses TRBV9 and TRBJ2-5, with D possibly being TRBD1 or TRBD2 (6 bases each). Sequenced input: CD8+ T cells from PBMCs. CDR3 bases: TGTGCCAGCAGCGAAAGAGGGGGGACAACCCTAGCGCTGGAGACCCAGTACTTC. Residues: CASSERGGTTLALETQYF.